This is a list of T cell receptor beta chains from one sample in a study of graft-versus-host responses after intestinal transplantation. TCRdb keeps only in-frame clones here, not all; method: immunoSEQ multiplex PCR. The sample consists of roughly 50,000 clones, about 90% of them appearing once. The sequencing used PBMCs, collected roughly 95 weeks after intestinal transplant. These TCRs come from a human patient who received an intestinal transplant, so some T cells may come from the graft donor. Both conserved end residues are part of each CDR3. D genes are given only for firm matches. Expanded clones are given a class, and other clones once, few, many or no size at all.

>.|TRBV5-1|TRBD2|TRBJ2-5
CASSRGREETQYF
TGCGCCAGCAGCCGCGGGAGGGAGGAGACCCAGTACTTC
>.|TRBV9|.|TRBJ2-1
CASSVMGEQFF
TGTGCCAGCAGCGTAATGGGGGAGCAGTTCTTC
>.|TRBV19|TRBD1|TRBJ1-5
CASSIGDRINQPQHF
TGTGCCAGTAGTATAGGGGACAGGATCAATCAGCCCCAGCATTTT
>.|TRBV4-1|.|TRBJ1-3
CASSLSELGSGNTIYF
TGCGCCAGCAGCCTGTCAGAACTCGGCTCTGGAAACACCATATATTTT
>.|TRBV19|.|TRBJ2-2
CASSTGGVDTGELFF
TGTGCCAGTTCCACCGGCGGGGTCGACACCGGGGAGCTGTTTTTT
>once|TRBV29-1|.|TRBJ1-2
CSVEEWGVNGYTF
TGCAGCGTTGAAGAGTGGGGCGTGAATGGCTACACCTTC
>.|TRBV10-3|TRBD1|TRBJ2-5
CAIGSGTGSETQYF
TGTGCCATCGGCTCCGGGACAGGGTCAGAGACCCAGTACTTC
>.|TRBV7-9|.|TRBJ2-7
CASSFGAEQYF
TGTGCCAGCAGCTTTGGTGCAGAGCAGTACTTC
>.|TRBV5-1|.|TRBJ1-1
CASSLGDRNTEAFF
TGCGCCAGCAGCTTGGGCGACAGAAACACTGAAGCTTTCTTT
>.|TRBV5-4|.|TRBJ1-6
CASSYRRGDSPLHF
TGTGCCAGCAGCTACAGGCGGGGGGATTCACCCCTCCACTTT
>.|TRBV30|TRBD1|TRBJ2-7
CAWSPGQGTYYSYEQYF
TGTGCCTGGAGCCCGGGACAGGGTACATATTACTCCTACGAGCAGTACTTC
>.|TRBV5-1|TRBD1|TRBJ1-3
CASSFGGTGVSSAGNTIYF
TGCGCCAGCAGCTTCGGCGGGACAGGGGTATCCTCTGCTGGAAACACCATATATTTT
>.|TRBV2|.|TRBJ1-5
CASSDPPQGFLGNQPQHF
TGTGCCAGCAGTGATCCCCCACAGGGATTTTTAGGCAATCAGCCCCAGCATTTT
>.|TRBV27|.|TRBJ1-4
CASSLWGWGREDEKLFF
TGTGCCAGCAGTTTATGGGGATGGGGGCGGGAGGATGAAAAACTGTTTTTT
>.|TRBV4-1|TRBD1|TRBJ2-2
CASSHAGTGRGAGELFF
TGCGCCAGCAGCCATGCCGGGACAGGGAGGGGCGCCGGGGAGCTGTTTTTT
>.|TRBV7-9|.|TRBJ2-3
CASIREYYTDTQYF
TGTGCCAGCATCCGGGAATACTACACAGATACGCAGTATTTT
>.|TRBV12-1|.|TRBJ1-2
CASSAGTAATFYGYTF
TGTGCCAGCAGCGCCGGGACGGCCGCCACATTCTATGGCTACACCTTC
>.|TRBV5-5|.|TRBJ1-4
CASSLGPGEEKLFF
TGTGCCAGCAGCTTGGGTCCGGGAGAAGAAAAACTGTTTTTT
>.|TRBV1|.|TRBJ1-1
CTSSQEGCVMNTEAFF
TGCACCAGCAGCCAAGAAGGGTGTGTTATGAACACTGAAGCTTTCTTT
>.|TRBV6-5|.|TRBJ2-5
CASRPPGVGETQYF
TGTGCCAGCAGACCCCCAGGGGTTGGAGAGACCCAGTACTTC
>.|TRBV7-3|.|TRBJ1-6
CASSLGARGPLNSPLHF
TGTGCCAGCAGCTTAGGGGCCAGGGGTCCCCTGAACTCACCCCTCCACTTT
>.|TRBV9|.|TRBJ1-6
CASSVGKGNSPLHF
TGTGCCAGCAGCGTCGGGAAGGGTAATTCACCCCTCCACTTT
>.|TRBV14|.|TRBJ2-2
CASSQVGFQAATGELFF
TGTGCCAGCAGCCAAGTTGGTTTCCAGGCGGCCACCGGGGAGCTGTTTTTT
>.|TRBV9|.|TRBJ2-3
CASSTTGTDTQYF
TGTGCCAGCAGCACAACAGGGACAGATACGCAGTATTTT
>.|TRBV10-3|.|TRBJ1-4
CAISGGGRPHEKLFF
TGTGCCATCAGTGGGGGCGGTCGTCCTCATGAAAAACTGTTTTTT
>.|TRBV9|TRBD2|TRBJ2-1
CASSVLSGGPNEQFF
TGTGCCAGCAGCGTATTGTCGGGGGGGCCCAATGAGCAGTTCTTC
>.|TRBV5-1|TRBD1|TRBJ2-5
CASSGQTGLGETQYF
TGCGCCAGCAGCGGCCAGACAGGGCTCGGAGAGACCCAGTACTTC
>.|TRBV4-1|.|TRBJ2-5
CASSQIGPLETQYF
TGCGCCAGCAGCCAGATCGGACCCCTAGAGACCCAGTACTTC
>.|TRBV9|.|TRBJ2-2
CASSVATRGGAPNTGELFF
TGTGCCAGCAGCGTAGCTACCAGGGGAGGGGCCCCGAACACCGGGGAGCTGTTTTTT
>.|TRBV7-9|.|TRBJ2-3
CASTDPRSADTQYF
TGTGCCAGCACGGACCCACGGTCGGCAGATACGCAGTATTTT
>.|TRBV5-4|TRBD2|TRBJ2-1
CASRPPSSGTSFLFNEQFF
TGTGCCAGCAGACCACCCAGCTCCGGGACTAGCTTCTTATTCAATGAGCAGTTCTTC
>.|TRBV27|TRBD1|TRBJ2-7
CASSLGPTGTYEQYF
TGTGCCAGCAGTTTGGGGCCGACAGGGACCTACGAGCAGTACTTC
>.|TRBV7-9|.|TRBJ2-6
CASSRGTFSGANVLTF
TGTGCCAGCAGCAGGGGGACTTTCTCTGGGGCCAACGTCCTGACTTTC
>.|TRBV5-4|TRBD1|TRBJ2-5
CASSLDRTGSETQYF
TGTGCCAGCAGCTTGGACCGGACAGGGTCGGAGACCCAGTACTTC
>.|TRBV18|.|TRBJ1-2
CASVPGQEYGYTF
TGTGCCAGCGTTCCGGGACAAGAATATGGCTACACCTTC
>.|TRBV7-9|.|TRBJ2-1
CASSPPGVYEQFF
TGTGCCAGCAGTCCACCAGGGGTTTATGAGCAGTTCTTC
>.|TRBV30|.|TRBJ1-6
CAWTDIQGANSPLHF
TGTGCCTGGACCGATATACAGGGCGCGAATTCACCCCTCCACTTT
>.|TRBV12-5|.|TRBJ2-3
CASGLPTDSPLITDTQYF
TGTGCTAGTGGTTTGCCAACGGACAGTCCATTGATCACAGATACGCAGTATTTT
>.|TRBV2|TRBD1|TRBJ1-2
CASSDPGQGANGGYTF
TGTGCCAGCAGTGATCCGGGACAGGGCGCTAATGGGGGCTACACCTTC
>.|TRBV18|.|TRBJ2-7
CASSRQQGSYEQYF
TGTGCCAGCTCCCGACAGCAAGGCTCCTACGAGCAGTACTTC
>.|TRBV7-2|TRBD2|TRBJ2-1
CASRQPSGTRGQFF
TGTGCCAGCAGACAACCTTCCGGGACTAGGGGGCAGTTCTTC
>.|TRBV7-8|.|TRBJ2-3
CASNENGLQSTDTQYF
TGTGCCAGCAACGAGAACGGGCTACAAAGCACAGATACGCAGTATTTT
>.|TRBV23-1|TRBD2|TRBJ2-5
CASSHPPGGGWETQYF
TGCGCCAGCAGTCACCCCCCAGGCGGGGGATGGGAGACCCAGTACTTC
>.|TRBV5-1|.|TRBJ1-1
CASRDSFVNTEAFF
TGCGCCAGCAGAGACTCGTTCGTGAACACTGAAGCTTTCTTT
>.|TRBV4-1|.|TRBJ1-3
CASSQDRGTGNTIYF
TGCGCCAGCAGCCAAGACCGGGGCACTGGAAACACCATATATTTT
>.|TRBV29-1|TRBD2|TRBJ2-3
CSARLTSGGTYSTDTQYF
TGCAGCGCCCGGTTGACTAGCGGGGGGACTTATAGCACAGATACGCAGTATTTT
>.|TRBV10-2|.|TRBJ2-7
CASSEGHPIAYEQYF
TGCGCCAGCAGTGAGGGACACCCCATTGCCTACGAGCAGTACTTC
>.|TRBV6-5|.|TRBJ1-3
CASSPRETGNTIYF
TGTGCCAGCAGCCCCAGGGAGACTGGAAACACCATATATTTT
>.|TRBV4-2|TRBD1|TRBJ2-1
CASSQGTGVGIMNEQFF
TGTGCCAGCAGCCAAGGGACAGGGGTTGGAATTATGAATGAGCAGTTCTTC
>.|TRBV5-1|.|TRBJ2-6
CASSFRAIRKVGANVLTF
TGCGCCAGCAGCTTCCGGGCCATCAGGAAAGTGGGGGCCAACGTCCTGACTTTC
>.|TRBV19|TRBD1|TRBJ1-6
CASRPGQGESPLHF
TGTGCCAGTAGGCCGGGACAGGGGGAGTCACCCCTCCACTTT
>.|TRBV9|.|TRBJ1-2
CASSAFLDYTF
TGTGCCAGCAGCGCCTTTCTCGACTACACCTTC
>.|TRBV4-2|.|TRBJ2-7
CASSQAGAGSHEQYF
TGTGCCAGCAGCCAAGCTGGGGCAGGGTCGCACGAGCAGTACTTC